The T cell receptor (beta chain) under discussion was sequenced for a study of blood T cells in healthy people across ages. Findings and caveats of the study: Naive T cell percentage by flow cytometry tracked strongly with beta diversity. Estimated diversity, derived from one million T cells, was regarded as an underestimate.

Notes on this clonotype: Its antigen is unidentified.

With a J-beta primer mix and a sample-barcoded 5' primer, a second PCR ran about 7 to 12 cycles. Tagging of each cDNA molecule was performed by a template-switch adaptor with 12 random nucleotides. TCRdb passed the 5' RACE reads through MiXCR, listing each CDR3 protein once. The sample holds 700,000 to 900,000 distinct CDR3 sequences, roughly 50% seen once. Samples each yielded at least 5 micrograms of total RNA. The sequence came from an elderly man in good health. Sequenced input: blood.

The CDR3: CASSPGQGGFEQYF. As DNA, the CDR3 is TGTGCCAGCAGTCCGGGACAGGGGGGTTTCGAGCAGTACTTC. The chain carries TRBV3-1 and TRBJ2-5; 11 bases map to TRBD1. The tail of the sequence fits TRBJ2-7 better, so the J call may be wrong. From germline, CDR1 is LGHDT and CDR2 YNNKEL (reference sequence). CDR3 length: 14 amino acids.